The 20 T cell receptor beta chains given below trace back to one sample, sequenced in a study of blood T cell repertoires in COVID-19. Generated by immunoSEQ multiplex PCR, the TCRdb table keeps only in-frame clones and is missing some. Of a few hundred thousand clones listed, about 91% were seen once; the top ten hold around 1.3%. Input material: PBMCs or T cells enriched from blood (not recorded which). All receptors come from a woman aged 40 to 50 with acute COVID-19.

The chain couples TRBV5-4 to TRBJ2-3; unclear D gene. This CDR3 is built from 12 residues. Per germline, CDR1 SGHNT and CDR2 YYREEE (reference sequence). V shed 0 bases and J shed 6 bases, with 5 bases lying between them. The CDR3 DNA reads as TGTGCCAGCAGCTTGGGGAGTGATACGCAGTATTTT. Its translation is CASSLGSDTQYF.

This chain joins TRBV3-1 (or the pseudogene TRBV3-2) and TRBJ2-1; 9 bases align to TRBD1. The germline CDR1 and CDR2 sequences are LGHDT and YNNKEL (reference sequence). This CDR3 contains 14 residues. With V trimmed by 1 base and J by 7 bases, 2 bases remained unmatched. The CDR3 loop is CASSQGTGVNEQFF. CDR3 DNA sequence: TGTGCCAGCAGCCAAGGGACAGGGGTTAATGAGCAGTTCTTC.

V and J are TRBV19 and TRBJ1-6, with 9 bases aligning to TRBD1. The ends lost 6 bases at V and 9 bases at J; junction bases unmatched: 9. The CDR3 has 15 residues. Germline V gene data show CDR1 as LNHDA and CDR2 as SQIVND (reference sequence). The CDR3 here is CASRPEQGASSPLHF. CDR3 DNA sequence: TGTGCCAGTAGACCTGAACAGGGGGCCAGTTCACCCCTCCACTTT.

The V gene is TRBV7-8, the J gene TRBJ2-5; the match to TRBD1 covers 7 bases. The trim removed 6 bases at V and 2 bases at J, leaving 3 bases unmatched. This CDR3 comprises 13 residues. The germline V gene encodes CDR1 SGHVS and CDR2 FQNEAQ. In DNA, the CDR3 is TGTGCCAGCAGACTGGGACAGCAAGAGACCCAGTACTTC. Protein sequence: CASRLGQQETQYF.

The genes are TRBV6-5 and TRBJ1-1, with 9 bases that match TRBD1. The germline CDR1 and CDR2 sequences are MNHEY and SVGAGI. The CDR3 loop spans 14 amino acids. Losses at the gene ends were 6 bases for V and 5 bases for J; bases not matched to a gene: 7. The CDR3 reads CASSMTGGGTEAFF. In DNA, the CDR3 is TGTGCCAGCAGCATGACAGGGGGTGGAACTGAAGCTTTCTTT.

The chain recombines TRBV6-5 with TRBJ1-1, with no clear D. CDR1 is MNHEY, CDR2 SVGAGI, per germline. V lost 0 bases and J 2 bases, leaving 10 bases between the germline ends. The CDR3 runs to 15 residues. The CDR3 DNA sequence: TGTGCCAGCAGTTACTCGCACTCCCTTAACACTGAAGCTTTCTTT. It yields the protein CASSYSHSLNTEAFF.

There are a few counts of this clone. The V call is TRBV5-5, the J call TRBJ2-7, with 7 nucleotides matching TRBD2. J gave up 0 bases and V 0 bases, and 6 bases lay outside the gene matches. CDR1 and CDR2 from the germline V gene are SGHKS and YYEKEE (reference sequence). CDR3 length equals 16 residues. The CDR3, as DNA: TGTGCCAGCAGCTTGGGCTGGGGACTAAGCTCCTACGAGCAGTACTTC. It is translated as CASSLGWGLSSYEQYF.

V gene TRBV7-2 combines with J gene TRBJ2-7; 7 nucleotides line up with TRBD1. The trim removed 3 bases at V and 5 bases at J, leaving 7 bases unmatched. This CDR3 is 14 amino acids long. Germline CDR1 SGHTA, CDR2 FQGNSA. The CDR3 bases are TGTGCCAGCAGCTTGGCGACAGGGCAGGACGAGCAGTACGTC. Protein: CASSLATGQDEQYV.

This clone came up a few times. The chain couples TRBV3-1 (or the pseudogene TRBV3-2) to TRBJ1-1; TRBD1 matches 8 bases. Germline CDR1 LGHDT, CDR2 YNNKEL (reference sequence). V was pared by 5 bases and J by 4 bases, with 6 bases of the junction left unmatched. The CDR3 is made up of 14 amino acids. For the CDR3, the DNA is TGTGCCAGCAGCAACCAGGGGGCGCGCACTGAAGCTTTCTTT. Protein: CASSNQGARTEAFF.

In its sample, this clone was seen once. The DNA of the CDR3 is TGTGCCAGCAGCGCCAATAAAGACGGACTTCCCACTGAAGCTTTCTTT. Amino acids: CASSANKDGLPTEAFF. The rearrangement uses TRBV9 and TRBJ1-1; D not certain. Trimming left V 3 bases short and J 4 bases short, with 19 bases between. The germline gives CDR1 SGDLS, CDR2 YYNGEE. CDR3 length: 16 amino acids.

The CDR3 reads CAWSLAGYSYNEQFF. CDR3 in DNA: TGTGCCTGGAGTTTGGCGGGGTACTCCTACAATGAGCAGTTCTTC. This chain links TRBV30 with TRBJ2-1, with D possibly matching TRBD2 (6 bases). The CDR3 extends over 15 amino acids. The V and J ends lost 2 bases and 0 bases respectively, with 11 bases between them. The germline V gene encodes CDR1 GTSNPN and CDR2 SVGIG (reference sequence).

This chain joins TRBV5-1 and TRBJ2-5, with D tentatively TRBD1 (5 bases). The CDR3 has 14 amino acids. Trimming took 0 bases from V and 7 from J, leaving 13 bases between them. Per the germline V gene, CDR1 is SGHRS and CDR2 is YFSETQ. CDR3 DNA: TGCGCCAGCAGCTTGGCCGGCAGGGAAGGGACCCAGTACTTC. As protein: CASSLAGREGTQYF. Supplemented by reference TRBV5-1 and TRBJ2-5, the full variable domain reads KAGVTQTPRYLIKTRGQQVTLSCSPISGHRSVSWYQQTPGQGLQFLFEYFSETQRNKGNFPGRFSGRQFSNSRSEMNVSTLELGDSALYLCASSLAGREGTQYFGPGTRLLVL.

In this sample, this clone turned up a few times. The J gene is TRBJ2-7, the V gene TRBV11-2; 11 bases match TRBD2. Trimming at V came to 4 bases and at J to 4 bases, leaving 3 bases not matched to a gene. This CDR3 contains 14 residues. Germline assignment: CDR1 SGHAT and CDR2 FQNNGV. The CDR3 protein is CASSYGTSGYEQYF. DNA of the CDR3: TGTGCCAGCAGCTACGGGACTAGCGGTTACGAGCAGTACTTC.

In nucleotides, the CDR3 is TGTGCCAGCACCTTTAAACTAGCGGGAGGGCCCTCCAATGAGCAGTTCTTC. Its protein is CASTFKLAGGPSNEQFF. The J gene is TRBJ2-1, the V gene TRBV21-1; TRBD2 is taken as the D call from the table, unchecked against the DNA. TRBV21-1 is assigned pseudogene status. The CDR3 runs 17 residues.

The chain couples TRBV9 to TRBJ2-7; 8 nucleotides align to TRBD2. Unmatched junction bases numbered 6, after V lost 4 bases and J lost 0 bases. CDR1 and CDR2 (germline): SGDLS, YYNGEE. This CDR3 is 15 amino acids long. The CDR3 DNA is TGTGCCAGCAGCCCCGGGGGGGACCCCTCCTACGAGCAGTACTTC. The encoded protein is CASSPGGDPSYEQYF.

CDR3 bases: TGCAGCGTTACAACTAGTGGGTACCAAGAGACCCAGTACTTC. It is translated as CSVTTSGYQETQYF. The chain is built from TRBV29-1 and TRBJ2-5; D is perhaps TRBD2 (5 bases). The germline V and J ends were trimmed by 5 bases and 0 bases, with 13 bases remaining between them. The CDR3 length is 14 residues. Germline CDR1 is SQVTM and CDR2 is ANQGSEA. Looking up the rest from reference TRBV29-1 and TRBJ2-5 gives the full variable domain: SAVISQKPSRDICQRGTSLTIQCQVDSQVTMMFWYRQQPGQSLTLIATANQGSEATYESGFVIDKFPISRPNLTFSTLTVSNMSPEDSSIYLCSVTTSGYQETQYFGPGTRLLVL.

The chain links TRBV15 to TRBJ1-2; TRBD1 is a possible D gene (5 bases). The germline V gene has CDR1 LNHNV and CDR2 YYDKDF (reference sequence). V was clipped by 1 base and J by 8 bases, with 20 bases between them. The CDR3 consists of 16 residues. The chain's CDR3 is CATSRGDGGSGAGYTF. The CDR3 coding sequence is TGTGCCACCAGCAGAGGGGACGGGGGGTCAGGAGCCGGCTACACCTTC.

The chain couples TRBV7-8 to TRBJ2-1; TRBD2 matches 10 bases. Trimming took 5 bases from V and 8 from J; bases not matched to a gene: 18. Looked up from germline, CDR1 is SGHVS and CDR2 is FQNEAQ. This CDR3 contains 18 residues. CDR3 region: CASSPVVTTSGFSDEQFF. The CDR3 DNA reads as TGTGCCAGCAGCCCCGTCGTCACGACTAGCGGGTTCAGTGATGAGCAGTTCTTC.

This rearrangement joins TRBV9 to TRBJ2-1; 12 nucleotides match TRBD1. V trimming: 2 bases; J trimming: 10 bases; junction bases outside the gene matches: 7. Germline V lookup: CDR1 SGDLS, CDR2 YYNGEE. The CDR3 totals 15 residues. In DNA, the CDR3 is TGTGCCAGCAGCGTTCTATCAGGGACAGGGGGCGAGCAGTTCTTC. Protein product: CASSVLSGTGGEQFF.

This clone showed up just a few times. The chain is built from TRBV7-9 and TRBJ2-3, with 8 bases fitting TRBD2. CDR3 length: 15 amino acids. V lost 4 bases and J lost 4; bases outside the gene matches: 7. Per germline, CDR1 SEHNR and CDR2 FQNEAQ (reference sequence). Here the CDR3 reads CASSSGTSVSDTQYF. The CDR3 DNA follows: TGTGCCAGCAGCTCTGGGACTAGTGTGTCAGATACGCAGTATTTT.